The text below deals with one TCR beta chain. PCR involved 60 Vbeta and 13 Jbeta primers. Profiled with immunoSEQ multiplex PCR; TCRdb holds only in-frame clones, not every one. The sample records nearly 200,000 clones, around 79% being singletons. This CDR3 comprises 15 residues. V was shortened by 6 bases and J by 4 bases, with 18 bases between the two germline ends. Germline CDR1 and CDR2: ENHRY and SYGVKD. The data were obtained in a study of cytomegalovirus exposure and HLA in healthy donors. The sequence derives from a male donor in good health and CMV-seropositive. The sequenced material came from PBMCs. The chain uses TRBV10-3 and TRBJ2-5; weak D call: TRBD1 (5 bases). The CDR3 region is CAISPHSDRSETQYF. CDR3 DNA: TGTGCCATCAGCCCCCACTCCGACAGATCAGAGACCCAGTACTTC.